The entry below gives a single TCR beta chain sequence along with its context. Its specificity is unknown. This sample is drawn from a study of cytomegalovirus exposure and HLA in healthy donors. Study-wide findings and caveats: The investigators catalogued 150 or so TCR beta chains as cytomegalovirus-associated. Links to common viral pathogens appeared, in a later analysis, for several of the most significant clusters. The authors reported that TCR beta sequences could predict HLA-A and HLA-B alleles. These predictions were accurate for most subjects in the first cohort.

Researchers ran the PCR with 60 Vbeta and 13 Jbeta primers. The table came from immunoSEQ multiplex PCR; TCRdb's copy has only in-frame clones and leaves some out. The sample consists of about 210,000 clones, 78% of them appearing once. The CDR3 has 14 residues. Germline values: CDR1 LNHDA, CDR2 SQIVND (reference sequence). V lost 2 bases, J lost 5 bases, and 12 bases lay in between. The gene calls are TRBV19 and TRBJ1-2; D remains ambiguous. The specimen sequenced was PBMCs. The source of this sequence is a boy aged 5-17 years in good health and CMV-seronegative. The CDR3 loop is CASSIFPVPYGYTF. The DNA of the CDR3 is TGTGCCAGTAGTATATTTCCAGTTCCTTATGGCTACACCTTC.